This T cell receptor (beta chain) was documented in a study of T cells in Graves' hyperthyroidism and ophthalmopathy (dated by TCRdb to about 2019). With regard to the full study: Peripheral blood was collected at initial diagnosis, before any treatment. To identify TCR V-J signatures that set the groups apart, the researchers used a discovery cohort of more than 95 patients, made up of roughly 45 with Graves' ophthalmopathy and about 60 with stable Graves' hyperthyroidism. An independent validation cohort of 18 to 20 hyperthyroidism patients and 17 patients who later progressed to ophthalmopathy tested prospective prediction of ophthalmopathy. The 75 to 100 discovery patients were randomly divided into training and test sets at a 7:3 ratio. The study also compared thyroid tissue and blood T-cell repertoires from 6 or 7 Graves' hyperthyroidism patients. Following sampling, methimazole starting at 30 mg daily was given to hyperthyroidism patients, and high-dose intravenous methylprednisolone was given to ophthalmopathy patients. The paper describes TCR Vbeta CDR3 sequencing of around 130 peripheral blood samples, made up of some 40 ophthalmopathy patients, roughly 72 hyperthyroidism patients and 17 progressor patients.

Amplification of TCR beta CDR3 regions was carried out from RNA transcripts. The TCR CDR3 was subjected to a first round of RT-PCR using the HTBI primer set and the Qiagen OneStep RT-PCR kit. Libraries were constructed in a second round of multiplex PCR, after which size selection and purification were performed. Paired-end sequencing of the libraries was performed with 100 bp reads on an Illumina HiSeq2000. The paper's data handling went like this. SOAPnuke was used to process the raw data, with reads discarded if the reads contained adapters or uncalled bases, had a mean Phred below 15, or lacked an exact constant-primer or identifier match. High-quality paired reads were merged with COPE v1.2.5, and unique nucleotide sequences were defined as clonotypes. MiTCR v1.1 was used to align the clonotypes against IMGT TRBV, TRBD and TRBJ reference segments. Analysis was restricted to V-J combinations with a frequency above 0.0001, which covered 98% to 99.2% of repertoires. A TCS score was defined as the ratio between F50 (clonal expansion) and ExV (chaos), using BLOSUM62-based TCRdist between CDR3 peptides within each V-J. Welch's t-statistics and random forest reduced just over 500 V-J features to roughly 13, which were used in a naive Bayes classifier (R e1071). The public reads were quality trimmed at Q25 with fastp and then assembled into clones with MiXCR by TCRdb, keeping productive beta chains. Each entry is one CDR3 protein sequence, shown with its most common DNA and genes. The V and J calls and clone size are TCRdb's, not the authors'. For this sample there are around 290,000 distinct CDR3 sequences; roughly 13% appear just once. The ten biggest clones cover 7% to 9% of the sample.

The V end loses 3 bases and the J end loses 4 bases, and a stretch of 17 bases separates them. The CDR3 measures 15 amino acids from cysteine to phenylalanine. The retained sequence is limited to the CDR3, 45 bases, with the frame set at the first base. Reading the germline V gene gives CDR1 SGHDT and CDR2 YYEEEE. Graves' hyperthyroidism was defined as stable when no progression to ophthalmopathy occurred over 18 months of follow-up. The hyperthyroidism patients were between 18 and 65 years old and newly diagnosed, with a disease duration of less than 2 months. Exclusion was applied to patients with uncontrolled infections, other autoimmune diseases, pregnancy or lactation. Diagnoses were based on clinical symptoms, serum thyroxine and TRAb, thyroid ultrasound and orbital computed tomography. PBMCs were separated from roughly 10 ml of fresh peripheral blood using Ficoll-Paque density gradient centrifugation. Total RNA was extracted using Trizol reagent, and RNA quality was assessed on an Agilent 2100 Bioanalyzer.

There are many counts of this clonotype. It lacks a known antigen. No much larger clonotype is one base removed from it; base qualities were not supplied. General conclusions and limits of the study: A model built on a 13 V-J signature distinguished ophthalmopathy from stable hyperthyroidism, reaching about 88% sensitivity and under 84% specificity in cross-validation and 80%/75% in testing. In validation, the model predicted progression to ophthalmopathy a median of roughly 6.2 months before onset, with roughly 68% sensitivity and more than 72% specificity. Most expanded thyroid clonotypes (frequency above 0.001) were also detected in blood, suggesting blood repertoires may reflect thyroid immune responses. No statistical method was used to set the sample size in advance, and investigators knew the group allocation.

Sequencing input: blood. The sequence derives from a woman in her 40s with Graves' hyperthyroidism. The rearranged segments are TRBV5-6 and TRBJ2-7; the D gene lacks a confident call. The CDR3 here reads CASSSVWKTYYEQYF. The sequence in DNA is TGTGCCAGCAGCTCTGTCTGGAAAACCTATTACGAGCAGTACTTC.